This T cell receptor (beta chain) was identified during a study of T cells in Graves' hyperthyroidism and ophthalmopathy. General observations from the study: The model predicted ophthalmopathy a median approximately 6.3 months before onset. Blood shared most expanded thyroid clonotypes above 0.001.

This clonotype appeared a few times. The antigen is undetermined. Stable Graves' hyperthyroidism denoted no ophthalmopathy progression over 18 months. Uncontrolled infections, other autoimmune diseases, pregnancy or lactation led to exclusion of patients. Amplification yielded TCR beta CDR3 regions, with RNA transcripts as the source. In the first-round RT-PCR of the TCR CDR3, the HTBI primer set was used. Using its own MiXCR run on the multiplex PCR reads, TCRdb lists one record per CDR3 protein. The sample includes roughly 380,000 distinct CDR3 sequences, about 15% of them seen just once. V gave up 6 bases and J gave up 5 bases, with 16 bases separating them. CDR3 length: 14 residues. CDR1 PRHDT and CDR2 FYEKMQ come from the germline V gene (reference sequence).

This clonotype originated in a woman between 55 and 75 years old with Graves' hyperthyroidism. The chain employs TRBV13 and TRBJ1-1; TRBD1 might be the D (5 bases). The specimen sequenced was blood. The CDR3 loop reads CASRTAGGGTEAFF. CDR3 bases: TGTGCCAGCAGAACCGCGGGGGGGGGAACTGAAGCTTTCTTT.